This section outlines one T cell receptor (beta chain) sequence together with its context. These data originate in a study of blood T cell repertoires in COVID-19. Study summary: Some COVID-19 samples were acute and others convalescent; all came from the United States, Italy and Spain.

This CDR3 comprises 15 residues. The V gene's germline CDR1 is SGHNT and CDR2 YYREEE (reference sequence). Trimming removed 3 bases at V and 4 bases at J, with 14 bases between. Participant ages covered about 18 to 90 years across around 22 US areas. Participants' reported clinical history set cohort assignment. Methods used by the authors: Estimation of nucleated cell counts was performed using reference gene primer amplification. Libraries were prepared by immunoSEQ multiplex PCR; TCRdb keeps only in-frame clonotypes and omits some of them. The DNA was the basis for D and trimming; V, J and clone size are from that table. This table holds some 200,000 clones, around 87% found once.

Sequencing used PBMCs or T cells enriched from blood (not recorded which). The sequence was obtained from a woman under 30 in a cohort exposed to, infected with or recovered from COVID-19 (not recorded which). The chain joins TRBV5-4 to TRBJ2-1; D perhaps matches TRBD2 (7 bases). DNA for the CDR3: TGTGCCAGCAGCTCTGGGGGGGGACAATACAATGAGCAGTTCTTC. Its translation: CASSSGGGQYNEQFF. The full variable domain, in which reference TRBV5-4 and TRBJ2-1 provide the parts outside the CDR3, is ETGVTQSPTHLIKTRGQQVTLRCSSQSGHNTVSWYQQALGQGPQFIFQYYREEENGRGNFPPRFSGLQFPNYSSELNVNALELDDSALYLCASSSGGGQYNEQFFGPGTRLTVL.